This is a list of T cell receptor beta chains from one sample in a study of cytomegalovirus exposure and HLA in healthy donors. The protocol was immunoSEQ multiplex PCR, while the TCRdb copy is restricted to in-frame clones and leaves out a portion. The sample includes 60,000 to 80,000 clones. Sequenced input: PBMCs. The receptors here all came from a middle-aged man in good health and CMV-seronegative. The CDR3 runs from the conserved cysteine through the conserved F or W. D genes are given only for firm matches.

V	J	D	CDR3	DNA
TRBV11-2	TRBJ1-6	-	CASSLTVQKSYNSPLHF	TGTGCCAGCAGCTTGACAGTCCAAAAGTCCTATAATTCACCCCTCCACTTT
TRBV29-1	TRBJ1-3	-	CSVPTLNREPRRGNTIYF	TGCAGCGTTCCTACGCTTAACAGGGAACCCCGGAGAGGAAACACCATATATTTT
TRBV7-7	TRBJ2-7	TRBD2	CASSLAMGTIYEQYF	TGTGCTAGCAGCTTAGCCATGGGGACTATCTACGAGCAGTACTTC
TRBV5-5	TRBJ2-1	TRBD2	CASNLGGNSYNEQFF	TGTGCCAGCAACTTGGGAGGGAACTCCTACAATGAGCAGTTCTTC
TRBV9	TRBJ2-7	TRBD2	CASSAPGLATEQYF	TGTGCCAGCAGCGCGCCGGGACTAGCTACCGAGCAGTACTTC
TRBV7-9	TRBJ1-2	-	CASSLKESEGYTF	TGTGCCAGCAGCTTAAAAGAATCGGAGGGCTACACCTTC
TRBV6-5	TRBJ2-3	-	CASRQGPTDTQYF	TGTGCCAGCAGACAGGGACCCACAGATACGCAGTATTTT
TRBV7-2	TRBJ2-4	-	CASSLGGYRQGTKNIQYF	TGTGCCAGCAGCTTAGGAGGCTATCGGCAGGGTACCAAAAACATTCAGTACTTC
TRBV5-1	TRBJ1-5	-	CASSVDGGHAQPQHF	TGCGCCAGCAGCGTCGACGGGGGGCACGCTCAGCCCCAGCATTTT
TRBV28	TRBJ2-2	TRBD1	CASSRGGLTNTGELFF	TGTGCCAGCAGCAGAGGGGGCCTCACGAACACCGGGGAGCTGTTTTTT
TRBV5-1	TRBJ1-4	-	CASSPRSAGEKLFF	TGCGCCAGCAGTCCACGGAGCGCCGGAGAAAAACTGTTTTTT
TRBV6-6	TRBJ1-3	TRBD1	CASSLIQGTGNTIYF	TGTGCCAGCAGCTTAATACAGGGGACCGGAAACACCATATATTTT
TRBV7-8	TRBJ2-3	TRBD2	CASSPRPRGVLTDTQYF	TGTGCCAGCAGTCCCCGACCCCGGGGGGTACTTACAGATACGCAGTATTTT
TRBV6-5	TRBJ1-4	-	CASSASATNEKLFF	TGTGCCAGCAGTGCGTCCGCAACTAATGAAAAACTGTTTTTT
TRBV18	TRBJ1-4	TRBD1	CASSPGQGGDEKLFF	TGTGCCAGCTCACCCGGACAGGGAGGGGATGAAAAACTGTTTTTT
TRBV29-1	TRBJ1-2	TRBD1	CSVTGTGYGYTF	TGCAGCGTGACCGGGACAGGCTATGGCTACACCTTC
TRBV9	TRBJ1-1	-	CASSPVLRGWSEAFF	TGTGCCAGCAGCCCAGTGTTGAGGGGGTGGTCTGAAGCTTTCTTT
TRBV6-1	TRBJ1-6	TRBD1	CASSEVGQGSPLHF	TGTGCCAGCAGTGAAGTGGGACAGGGGTCACCCCTCCACTTT
TRBV27	TRBJ1-1	-	CASSVREYRTEAFF	TGTGCCAGCAGTGTCCGGGAGTATCGCACTGAAGCTTTCTTT
TRBV5-6	TRBJ2-7	-	CASSSTNSRVVSYEQYF	TGTGCCAGCAGCTCAACCAACTCCAGGGTGGTCAGCTACGAGCAGTACTTC
TRBV11-2	TRBJ2-1	TRBD1	CASSPRGSYNEQFF	TGTGCCAGCAGCCCCAGGGGGAGCTACAATGAGCAGTTCTTC
TRBV30	TRBJ1-3	-	CAWSITRARNTIYF	TGTGCCTGGAGCATCACCAGGGCCAGAAACACCATATATTTT
TRBV5-1	TRBJ2-1	TRBD2	CASSLVAGGDNEQFF	TGCGCCAGCAGCTTGGTAGCGGGGGGGGACAATGAGCAGTTCTTC
TRBV19	TRBJ1-5	TRBD1	CASSQGALGQPQHF	TGTGCCAGTAGTCAGGGGGCGCTAGGACAGCCCCAGCATTTT
TRBV7-2	TRBJ2-2	TRBD2	CASSLDGTSGSWELFF	TGTGCCAGCAGCTTAGATGGGACTAGCGGGAGTTGGGAGCTGTTTTTT
TRBV29-1	TRBJ2-1	TRBD2	CSARVGIGTSGRTGSSYNEQFF	TGCAGCGCCAGAGTCGGGATTGGGACTAGCGGGAGAACGGGTAGCTCCTACAATGAGCAGTTCTTC
TRBV5-4	TRBJ2-3	TRBD1	CASSSGTGVDTQYF	TGTGCCAGCAGCTCGGGGACAGGGGTAGATACGCAGTATTTT
TRBV7-7	TRBJ2-1	TRBD2	CASSLELAGGPSNEQFF	TGTGCCAGCAGCTTAGAACTAGCGGGGGGGCCGTCCAATGAGCAGTTCTTC